This TCR beta chain came from a study of identifying expanded T cells in peripheral blood. Study findings and constraints: Variance in clone template counts between roughly two-week samples significantly increased with total template count across all healthy donors. About 1.2 clones differed between technical replicates, versus approximately 17 and 20 over time.

Profiling relied on immunoSEQ multiplex PCR, and the TCRdb table lists in-frame clones only, not all of them. The data contain more than 85,000 clones, roughly 88% of them singletons. Concerning this clone: Its specificity is unknown.

Healthy donors had no documented immune events, such as infections, while sampled. Germline-derived CDR1 and CDR2 are MDHEN and SYDVKM. The V end was cut by 6 bases, the J end by 8 bases, with 19 bases between. The CDR3 contains 14 residues. Input material: blood. The chain has TRBV28 and TRBJ1-2; maybe TRBD1 (6 bases). The receptor was derived from a person aged 18 to 75 in good health. CDR3 DNA sequence: TGTGCCAGCAGCCCACCTCGGGGGGCGCAAGGCTACACCTTC. It translates to CASSPPRGAQGYTF.